These 16 T cell receptor beta chains share one sample of origin, sequenced in a study of T cells in Graves' hyperthyroidism and ophthalmopathy. Regions amplified from RNA transcripts were the TCR beta CDR3 regions. TCR CDR3 regions were first amplified by RT-PCR with HTBI primers. One entry per CDR3 protein results from TCRdb running MiXCR on the multiplex PCR reads. The table records about 200,000 distinct CDR3 sequences, about 15% of them present only once. The source material was blood. The receptors were gathered from a woman between 50 and 59 years old with Graves' hyperthyroidism.

The chain combines TRBV24-1 with TRBJ1-1; D perhaps matches TRBD1 (6 bases). Per the germline V gene, CDR1 is KGHDR and CDR2 is SFDVKD. This CDR3 region has 16 residues. Trimming removed 3 bases from V and 0 bases from J, with 13 bases in between. CDR3: CATSDTQGTLNTEAFF. The CDR3 region has the DNA TGTGCCACCAGTGATACGCAGGGGACTCTGAACACTGAAGCTTTCTTT.

This clonotype was detected ten times or more. This chain connects TRBV7-2 to TRBJ1-5, with D perhaps matching TRBD1 (5 bases). Germline CDR1 is SGHTA and CDR2 is FQGNSA. The CDR3 covers 15 residues. V lost 8 bases, J lost 4 bases, and 18 bases lay in between. Here the CDR3 DNA reads TGTGCCAGCGGAACATTGGGGGGTTGGAATCAGCCCCAGCATTTT. This translates into CASGTLGGWNQPQHF.

In regard to this clonotype: One end of the junction fails to match germline, which may point to a read error. The chain has TRBV7-2 and TRBJ1-1; 8 nucleotides agree with TRBD1. The CDR3 has 12 residues. Germline-derived CDR1 and CDR2 are SGHTA and FQGNSA. The CDR3 reads CASSRWGQAAFF. The CDR3 region has the DNA TGCGCCAGCAGCCGCTGGGGACAGGCCGCTTTCTTT. Together with reference TRBV7-2 and TRBJ1-1, the CDR3 gives the full variable domain: GAGVSQSPSNKVTEKGKDVELRCDPISGHTALYWYRQSLGQGLEFLIYFQGNSAPDKSGLPSDRFSAERTGGSVSTLTIQRTQQEDSAVYLCASSRWGQAAFFGQGTRLTVV.

The chain links TRBV30 to TRBJ2-1; the match to TRBD2 covers 12 bases. Germline V gene sequence: CDR1 GTSNPN, CDR2 SVGIG (reference sequence). The V segment lost 3 bases and the J segment 5 bases; nucleotides outside the gene matches: 8. This CDR3 has 16 amino acids. The CDR3 DNA is TGTGCCTGGAGAGCGACTAGCGGGAGTGGGGACAATGAGCAGTTCTTC. Its translation: CAWRATSGSGDNEQFF.

V usage is TRBV6-1 and J usage is TRBJ2-5; D is unresolved. Trimming pared 3 bases from V and 5 bases from J, leaving 7 bases between. Germline CDR1 and CDR2: MNHNS and SASEGT. This CDR3 comprises 12 residues. As DNA, the CDR3 is TGTGCCAGCAGTGAGATTGGGGAGACCCAGTACTTC. It is translated as CASSEIGETQYF.

This clonotype was counted at least ten times. The chain recombines TRBV20-1 with TRBJ1-2; 7 bases match TRBD1. The germline V gene has CDR1 DFQATT and CDR2 SNEGSKA (reference sequence). This CDR3 is built from 13 residues. V gave up 6 bases and J gave up 1 base; unmatched junction bases: 5. CDR3 coding DNA: TGCAGTGCCAGAACAGGGGATAACTATGGCTACACCTTC. As protein: CSARTGDNYGYTF.

This clonotype was found many times. The rearrangement uses TRBV11-2 and TRBJ1-2, with 9 bases matching TRBD1. Germline V gives CDR1 SGHAT, CDR2 FQNNGV. The V and J ends lost 6 bases and 6 bases, in that order; junction bases with no gene match: 14. The length of the CDR3 is 16 residues. DNA for the CDR3: TGTGCCAGCAGGCCTACTGGGGGACAGGGCGTCAATGGCTACACCTTC. Residues: CASRPTGGQGVNGYTF.

This clonotype has a count of ten or more. The V and J genes are TRBV5-1 and TRBJ2-7; D possibly corresponds to TRBD2 (6 bases). Germline V gene data show CDR1 as SGHRS and CDR2 as YFSETQ. The CDR3 covers 15 residues. V was cut by 0 bases and J by 6 bases, with 16 bases left in between. The CDR3 here is CASSLAGTATGEQYF. CDR3 nucleotides: TGCGCCAGCAGCTTGGCCGGGACTGCTACTGGCGAGCAGTACTTC.

This clonotype was observed a handful of times. The chain joins TRBV12-3 or TRBV12-4 to TRBJ2-7; 7 positions agree with TRBD2. V shed 7 bases, J shed 7 bases, and the junction held 13 bases outside the gene matches. The CDR3 totals 14 residues. The CDR3: CASKHSGNTKEQYF. CDR3 coding DNA: TGTGCCAGCAAGCACAGCGGGAATACGAAAGAGCAGTACTTC.

This clonotype was observed many times. The gene calls are TRBV6-6 and TRBJ1-1, with D unclear. In germline, CDR1 is MNHNY, CDR2 SVGAGI (reference sequence). V was shortened by 0 bases and J by 1 base, with 6 bases between the two germline ends. This CDR3 has 14 residues. The CDR3 protein is CASSYSKRNTEAFF. The CDR3 DNA is TGTGCCAGCAGTTACTCGAAGAGGAACACTGAAGCTTTCTTT.

V gene TRBV25-1 combines with J gene TRBJ1-2; D is unresolved. In germline, CDR1 is MGHDK, CDR2 SYGVNS. Trimming pared 1 base from V and 5 bases from J, leaving 5 bases between. The CDR3 sequence is 12 residues long. Here the CDR3 DNA reads TGTGCCAGCAGTGAATTACAGTATGGCTACACCTTC. As protein: CASSELQYGYTF.

The table lists this clonotype with many counts. J is TRBJ2-3 and V is TRBV20-1; D ambiguous. Trimming removed 5 bases from V and 0 bases from J, with 18 bases in between. This CDR3 is 16 amino acids long. Per germline, CDR1 DFQATT and CDR2 SNEGSKA (reference sequence). The CDR3, as DNA: TGCAGTGCTTCCTCCTTGCAGACACCTAGCACAGATACGCAGTATTTT. This gives the protein CSASSLQTPSTDTQYF.

The chain carries TRBV5-1 and TRBJ1-5; D not resolved. Trimming removed 3 bases from V and 2 bases from J, with 18 bases in between. Germline V gene lookup returns CDR1 SGHRS and CDR2 YFSETQ. The CDR3 length is 17 residues. This chain's CDR3 is CASSSQDPGNGNQPQHF. DNA of the CDR3: TGCGCCAGCAGCTCCCAAGATCCGGGTAACGGCAATCAGCCCCAGCATTTT.

In its sample, this clonotype was seen many times. The rearrangement joins TRBV20-1 to TRBJ1-5; D is possibly TRBD1 (5 bases). The CDR3 has 15 residues. Germline V gene sequence: CDR1 DFQATT, CDR2 SNEGSKA (reference sequence). With 6 bases removed from V and 0 bases from J, the gap between germline ends came to 15 bases. CDR3 protein: CSATGGAISNQPQHF. The CDR3, as DNA: TGCAGTGCCACCGGAGGGGCTATTAGCAATCAGCCCCAGCATTTT.

V is TRBV6-1 and J is TRBJ1-2, with 9 bases aligning to TRBD1. The CDR3 has 12 residues. The ends lost 6 bases at V and 8 bases at J; junction bases unmatched: 4. Germline CDR1 MNHNS, CDR2 SASEGT. CDR3 DNA sequence: TGTGCCAGCAGCTCAACAGGGGGCGGCTACACCTTC. Translating it yields CASSSTGGGYTF.

About this clonotype itself: This may stem from a read error, because a much larger clone lies one nucleotide away. The chain couples TRBV28 to TRBJ1-5; D is unclear. The V gene's germline CDR1 is MDHEN and CDR2 SYDVKM. V was clipped by 6 bases and J by 4 bases, with 10 bases between them. The length of the CDR3 is 13 residues. The CDR3 DNA is TGTGCCAGCAGAGGGATAGGGAATCAGCCCCAGCATTTT. As protein: CASRGIGNQPQHF.